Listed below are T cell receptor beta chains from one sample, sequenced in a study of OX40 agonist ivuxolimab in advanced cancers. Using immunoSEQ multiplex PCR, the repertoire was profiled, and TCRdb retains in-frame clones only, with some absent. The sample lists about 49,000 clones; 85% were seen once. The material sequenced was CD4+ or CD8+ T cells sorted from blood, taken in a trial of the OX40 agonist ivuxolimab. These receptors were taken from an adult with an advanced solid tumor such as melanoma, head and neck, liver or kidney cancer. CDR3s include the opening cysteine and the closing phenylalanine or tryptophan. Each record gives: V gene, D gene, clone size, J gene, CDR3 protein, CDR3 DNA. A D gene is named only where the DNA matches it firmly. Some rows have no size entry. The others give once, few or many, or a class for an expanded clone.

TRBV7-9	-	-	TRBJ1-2	CATMMHGYTF	TGTGCCACAATGATGCATGGCTACACCTTC
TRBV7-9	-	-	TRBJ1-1	CASSFSGNTEAFF	TGTGCCAGCAGCTTCTCAGGGAACACTGAAGCTTTCTTT
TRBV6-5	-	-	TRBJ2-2	CASSYGGELFF	TGTGCCAGCAGTTACGGCGGGGAGCTGTTTTTT
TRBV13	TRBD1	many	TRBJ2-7	CASSSRQGSHEQYF	TGTGCCAGCAGCTCCAGACAGGGTTCCCACGAGCAGTACTTC
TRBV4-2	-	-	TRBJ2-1	CASSRGGRNEQFF	TGTGCCAGCAGCCGAGGGGGGAGAAATGAGCAGTTCTTC
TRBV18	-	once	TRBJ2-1	CASSPPGRPYNEQFF	TGTGCCAGCTCACCACCGGGGAGGCCCTACAATGAGCAGTTCTTC
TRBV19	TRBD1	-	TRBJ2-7	CASSAGQGSREQYF	TGTGCCAGTAGTGCTGGACAGGGCTCGAGGGAGCAGTACTTC
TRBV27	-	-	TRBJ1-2	CASSLSRGGYGYTF	TGTGCCAGCAGTTTATCCCGAGGGGGGTATGGCTACACCTTC
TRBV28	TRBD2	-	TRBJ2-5	CASSLGSGGVPYQETQYF	TGTGCCAGCAGCTTGGGGAGCGGGGGAGTTCCGTACCAAGAGACCCAGTACTTC
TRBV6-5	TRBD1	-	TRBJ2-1	CASSYPLGTGSNEQFF	TGTGCCAGCAGTTACCCCTTAGGGACAGGGTCCAATGAGCAGTTCTTC
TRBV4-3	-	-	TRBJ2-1	CASSTGRGDEQFF	TGCGCCAGCTCGACAGGGAGGGGAGATGAGCAGTTCTTC
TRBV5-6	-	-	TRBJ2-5	CASSGAFNTETQYF	TGTGCCAGCAGCGGGGCCTTTAATACAGAGACCCAGTACTTC
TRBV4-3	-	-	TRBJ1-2	CASSQDLGPRDGYTF	TGCGCCAGCAGCCAAGATCTGGGGCCAAGAGATGGCTACACCTTC
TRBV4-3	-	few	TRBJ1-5	CASSQGQSSNQPQHF	TGCGCCAGCAGCCAAGGTCAGAGTAGCAATCAGCCCCAGCATTTT
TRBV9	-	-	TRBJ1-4	CASSYDSTNEKLFF	TGTGCCAGCAGCTACGACAGTACTAATGAAAAACTGTTTTTT
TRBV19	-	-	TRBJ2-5	CASSARGAEGETQYF	TGTGCCAGTAGTGCCCGAGGTGCCGAGGGGGAGACCCAGTACTTC
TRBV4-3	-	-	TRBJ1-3	CASSQDGGYGNTIYF	TGCGCCAGCAGCCAAGATGGAGGGTATGGAAACACCATATATTTT
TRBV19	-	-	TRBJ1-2	CASSIKGGLFWDGYTF	TGTGCCAGTAGTATAAAAGGCGGTCTTTTTTGGGATGGCTACACCTTC
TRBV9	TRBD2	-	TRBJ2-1	CASSVKPRGGFNEQFF	TGTGCCAGCAGCGTAAAACCCCGGGGGGGGTTCAATGAGCAGTTCTTC
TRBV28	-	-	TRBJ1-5	CASSFLGSNQPQHF	TGTGCCAGCAGTTTTTTAGGGAGCAATCAGCCCCAGCATTTT
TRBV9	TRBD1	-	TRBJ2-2	CASSLTGGKGTGELFF	TGTGCCAGCAGCTTAACAGGGGGAAAGGGCACCGGGGAGCTGTTTTTT
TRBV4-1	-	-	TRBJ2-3	CASSQGGAGTTDTQYF	TGCGCCAGCAGCCAAGGAGGGGCAGGGACTACAGATACGCAGTATTTT
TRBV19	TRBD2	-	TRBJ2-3	CASSMWAGGTDTQYF	TGTGCCAGTAGTATGTGGGCGGGGGGCACAGATACGCAGTATTTT
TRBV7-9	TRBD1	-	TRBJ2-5	CASSQGTGGETQYF	TGTGCCAGCAGCCAGGGGACAGGGGGTGAGACCCAGTACTTC
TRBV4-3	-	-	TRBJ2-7	CASSLLNGEYEQYF	TGCGCCAGCAGCCTTCTTAACGGGGAATACGAGCAGTACTTC
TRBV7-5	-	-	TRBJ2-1	CVRSGTSGESSYNEQFF	TGTGTCAGAAGCGGGACTAGCGGGGAGAGCTCCTACAATGAGCAGTTCTTC
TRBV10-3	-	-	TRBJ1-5	CAIGEDGSQPQHF	TGTGCCATCGGAGAGGACGGTAGTCAGCCCCAGCATTTT
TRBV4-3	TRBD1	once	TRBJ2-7	CASSQDRNRGPYEQYF	TGCGCCAGCAGCCAAGATAGAAACAGGGGGCCCTACGAGCAGTACTTC
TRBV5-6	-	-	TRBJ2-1	CASSSSNEQFF	TGTGCCAGCAGCTCTAGCAATGAGCAGTTCTTC
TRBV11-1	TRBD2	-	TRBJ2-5	CASSLGLAGQETQYF	TGTGCCAGCAGCTTAGGTCTAGCGGGACAAGAGACCCAGTACTTC
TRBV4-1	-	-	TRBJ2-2	CASSLQEAVNTGELFF	TGCGCCAGCAGCCTTCAAGAGGCGGTTAACACCGGGGAGCTGTTTTTT
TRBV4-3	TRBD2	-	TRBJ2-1	CASSSNAGGSYNEQFF	TGCGCCAGCAGCTCAAACGCGGGAGGATCCTACAATGAGCAGTTCTTC
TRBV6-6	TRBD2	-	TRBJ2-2	CASSYNGGAGELFF	TGTGCCAGCAGTTACAACGGGGGGGCCGGGGAGCTGTTTTTT
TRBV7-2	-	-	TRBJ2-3	CASSLGDTTDTQYF	TGTGCCAGCAGCCTAGGGGACACCACAGATACGCAGTATTTT
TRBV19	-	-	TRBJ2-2	CASSIGGGLGTGELFF	TGTGCCAGTAGTATTGGAGGGGGCCTCGGCACCGGGGAGCTGTTTTTT
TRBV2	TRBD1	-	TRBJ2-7	CASSVPDRVCEQYF	TGTGCCAGCAGTGTTCCGGACAGGGTATGCGAGCAGTACTTC
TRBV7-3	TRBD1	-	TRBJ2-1	CASSPRAGGAFGNEQFF	TGTGCCAGCAGCCCCCGGGCAGGGGGCGCTTTTGGGAATGAGCAGTTCTTC
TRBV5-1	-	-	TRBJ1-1	CASSSAGGAPQMSEAFF	TGCGCCAGCAGCTCCGCGGGGGGCGCGCCCCAGATGAGTGAAGCTTTCTTT
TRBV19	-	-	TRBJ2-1	CASSGGGTYNEQFF	TGTGCCAGTAGTGGGGGGGGCACCTACAATGAGCAGTTCTTC
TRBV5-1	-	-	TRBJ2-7	CASSLEPGYEQYF	TGCGCCAGCAGCTTGGAACCAGGCTACGAGCAGTACTTC
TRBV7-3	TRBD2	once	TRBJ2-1	CASSPGGANEQFF	TGTGCCAGCAGCCCCGGGGGGGCAAATGAGCAGTTCTTC
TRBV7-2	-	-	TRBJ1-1	CASSLGWGTEAFF	TGTGCCAGCAGCCTCGGGTGGGGCACTGAAGCTTTCTTT
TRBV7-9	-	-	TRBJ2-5	CASSEEGRGEETQYF	TGTGCCAGCAGCGAGGAGGGCAGGGGGGAAGAGACCCAGTACTTC
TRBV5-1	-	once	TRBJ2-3	CASTNFEREGTDTQYF	TGCGCCAGCACCAATTTTGAGAGGGAAGGCACAGATACGCAGTATTTT
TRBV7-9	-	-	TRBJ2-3	CASSLVRGPYGTDTQYF	TGTGCCAGCAGCTTAGTACGGGGGCCGTATGGCACAGATACGCAGTATTTT
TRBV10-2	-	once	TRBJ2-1	CASSDPGTHGVEQFF	TGCGCCAGCAGTGACCCCGGGACCCACGGCGTTGAGCAGTTCTTC
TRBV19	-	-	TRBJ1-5	CASSPGQPQHF	TGTGCCAGTAGTCCGGGCCAGCCCCAGCATTTT
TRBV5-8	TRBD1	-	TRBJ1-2	CASSLGQGPYGYTF	TGTGCCAGCAGCCTTGGACAGGGCCCCTATGGCTACACCTTC
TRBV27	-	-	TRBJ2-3	CASSLAVSTDTQYF	TGTGCCAGCAGTTTAGCCGTAAGCACAGATACGCAGTATTTT
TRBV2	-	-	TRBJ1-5	CASQYSNQPQHF	TGTGCCAGTCAATATAGCAATCAGCCCCAGCATTTT
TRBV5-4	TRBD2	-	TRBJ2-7	CASSLLAGDLGEQYF	TGTGCCAGCAGCTTACTAGCGGGGGACCTTGGCGAGCAGTACTTC
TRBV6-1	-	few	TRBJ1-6	CASSSNSVGLHF	TGTGCCAGCAGTTCCAATTCGGTTGGCCTCCACTTT
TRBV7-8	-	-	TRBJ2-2	CASSLVVIGELFF	TGTGCCAGCAGCTTAGTGGTAATCGGGGAGCTGTTTTTT
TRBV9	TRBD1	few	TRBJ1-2	CASSEDRGRGYTF	TGTGCCAGCAGCGAGGACAGGGGGCGCGGCTACACCTTC
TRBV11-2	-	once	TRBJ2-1	CASSLESPGGAYNEQFF	TGTGCCAGCAGCTTAGAATCCCCCGGGGGTGCGTACAATGAGCAGTTCTTC